This T cell receptor (beta chain) was observed in a study of CXCR3-negative and CXCR3-positive naive CD8 T cells. UMI-labeled TRB cDNA libraries were prepared by 5' RACE. TCRdb re-called the 5' RACE reads and gives one entry per CDR3 protein, without DNA. Its table lists about 41,000 distinct CDR3 sequences. Of note for this clonotype: Antigen unknown.

From germline, CDR1 is SQVTM and CDR2 ANQGSEA. The CDR3 extends over 15 amino acids. Overall study findings and caveats: From TRB CDR3 properties, TCR strength was inferred; surface CD5 did not differ between naive subsets. Fresh PBMCs went into most assays, and CXCR3 expression partly declined after cryopreservation.

The chain has TRBV29-1 and TRBJ2-2; with no DNA, the TCRdb D assignment of TRBD1 cannot be verified. This clonotype was sampled from a human donor in good health. Some clones in this sample may be carry-over from other donors' samples. Source material: memory CD8+ T cells from blood. CDR3: CSVEKQGAGTGELFF.